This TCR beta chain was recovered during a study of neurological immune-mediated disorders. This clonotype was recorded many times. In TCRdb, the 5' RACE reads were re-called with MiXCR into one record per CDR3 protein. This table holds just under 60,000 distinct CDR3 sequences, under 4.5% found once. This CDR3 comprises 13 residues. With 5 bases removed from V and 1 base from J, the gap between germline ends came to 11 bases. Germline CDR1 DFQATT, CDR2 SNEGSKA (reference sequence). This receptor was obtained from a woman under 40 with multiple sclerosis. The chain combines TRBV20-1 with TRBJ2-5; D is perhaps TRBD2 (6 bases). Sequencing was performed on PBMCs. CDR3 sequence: CSARISGQETQYF. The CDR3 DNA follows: TGCAGTGCTCGAATTAGCGGCCAAGAGACCCAGTACTTC.